This is a list of T cell receptor delta chains from one sample in a study of Vδ1+ human thymocytes. TCRdb ran CATT on the multiplex PCR reads. The sample includes more than 45,000 delta-chain clones, approximately 15% seen only once; the top ten take 0.39%. Sequenced input: Vdelta1+ gamma-delta thymocytes from the thymus. All receptors derive from a girl under two years old who had congenital heart surgery. CDR3s include the opening cysteine and the closing phenylalanine or tryptophan. The order of the fields is clone size, V gene, J gene, D gene, CDR3 DNA, CDR3 protein. The D gene is left open where the match is weak. The size of a clone is reported for some rows only, either as once, few or many, or as a class for expanded clones.

abundance: NA; v_gene: TRDV1; j_gene: TRDJ1; d_gene: NA; CDR3nt: TGTGCTCTTGGGGAGGCCTTAAGGTACACCGATAAACTCATCTTT; CDR3aa: CALGEALRYTDKLIF
abundance: few; v_gene: TRDV1; j_gene: TRDJ1; d_gene: TRDD3; CDR3nt: TGTGCTCTTGGGAACCCCATAAGTTCCTGGGGGATAGCCGCATACACCGATAAACTCATCTTT; CDR3aa: CALGNPISSWGIAAYTDKLIF
abundance: few; v_gene: TRDV2; j_gene: TRDJ1; d_gene: NA; CDR3nt: TGTGCCTGTGACAAGGTTAAAGAGTTGACCGATAAACTCATCTTT; CDR3aa: CACDKVKELTDKLIF
abundance: NA; v_gene: TRDV1; j_gene: TRDJ1; d_gene: NA; CDR3nt: TGTGCTCTTGGGGAAGTACCTAATCCCCTCCGCCTTCTAGGGGCCGATAAACTCATCTTT; CDR3aa: CALGEVPNPLRLLGADKLIF
abundance: NA; v_gene: TRDV1; j_gene: TRDJ1; d_gene: TRDD3; CDR3nt: TGTGCTCTTGGGGAACGCCCATTCTTAACGCCCGGGCTGGGGGATACGCTCACCCCTTACACCGATAAACTCATCTTT; CDR3aa: CALGERPFLTPGLGDTLTPYTDKLIF
abundance: NA; v_gene: TRDV1; j_gene: TRDJ1; d_gene: NA; CDR3nt: TGTGCTCTTGGGGAAGGAGGAGGCTGCGCTGGGGCCGATAAACTCATCTTT; CDR3aa: CALGEGGGCAGADKLIF
abundance: NA; v_gene: TRDV1; j_gene: TRDJ1; d_gene: TRDD3; CDR3nt: TGTGCTCTTGGGGAATTGAAGACGTCCTCCGTCGCCTGCGTACTGGGGGATAGGGCAGACGATAAACTCATCTTT; CDR3aa: CALGELKTSSVACVLGDRADDKLIF
abundance: few; v_gene: TRDV1; j_gene: TRDJ1; d_gene: NA; CDR3nt: TGTGCTCTTGGGGGACGGGGCCGACGGTCGAATAAACTCATCTTT; CDR3aa: CALGGRGRRSNKLIF
abundance: few; v_gene: TRDV1; j_gene: TRDJ1; d_gene: NA; CDR3nt: TGTGCTCTTGGGGAACTTCAGGGCCTCGGAGCACCTACCGCTGGGGTTAGTCTCGATAAACTCATCTTT; CDR3aa: CALGELQGLGAPTAGVSLDKLIF
abundance: NA; v_gene: TRDV1; j_gene: TRDJ1; d_gene: TRDD2; CDR3nt: TGTGCTCTTGGGGATTCTAACGCCTTCCTACGTTGGGGGGATAAACTCATCTTT; CDR3aa: CALGDSNAFLRWGDKLIF
abundance: few; v_gene: TRDV1; j_gene: TRDJ1; d_gene: TRDD3; CDR3nt: TGTGCTCTTGGGGAACGCCGCCGCCCTCCTCTCCGGGTGGTGTACTGGGGACGCAGAAGGGGCATCTTT; CDR3aa: CALGERRRPPLRVVYWGRRRGIF
abundance: NA; v_gene: TRDV1; j_gene: TRDJ1; d_gene: TRDD3; CDR3nt: TGTGCTCTTGGGGAAGTATTACTGGGGATACGCGGGTACACCGATAAACTCATCTTT; CDR3aa: CALGEVLLGIRGYTDKLIF